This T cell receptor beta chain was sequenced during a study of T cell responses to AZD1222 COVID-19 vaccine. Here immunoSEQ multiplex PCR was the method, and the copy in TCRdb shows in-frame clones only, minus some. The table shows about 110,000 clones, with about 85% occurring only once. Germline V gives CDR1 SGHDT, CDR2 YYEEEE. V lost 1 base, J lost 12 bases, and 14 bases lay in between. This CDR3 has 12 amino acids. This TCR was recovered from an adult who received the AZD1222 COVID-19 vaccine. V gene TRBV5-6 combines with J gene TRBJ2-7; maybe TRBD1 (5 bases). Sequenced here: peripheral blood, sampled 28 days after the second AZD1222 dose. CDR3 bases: TGTGCCAGCAGCTTGTTAGACAGTCCAGGGTACTTC. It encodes CASSLLDSPGYF.